This TCR beta chain was identified in a study of HIV-infected patients and healthy controls (dated by TCRdb to about 2014). Study-level background: After three months of therapy, CD4 counts in about 90% of the 16 patients increased to a modest but significant degree while remaining below normal ranges. No consistent shift in CD8 counts was seen during early therapy, whereas a slight rise was seen in the CD4:CD8 ratio. After a further year of therapy, viral load was undetectable in all patients, having already become undetectable in about 75% of the 16 patients by the second bleed. Patients exhibited no overall T-cell lymphocytopenia, and total CDR3 counts per chain were not significantly different from those of controls. The question the study tested was whether immune perturbation and reconstitution could be captured by deep TCR repertoire sequencing of small blood samples from HIV patients.

After antiretroviral therapy began, follow-up blood was collected from HIV-infected patients roughly three months, about 14 weeks, later. Whole blood was used without cell fractionation, so all unsorted peripheral T cells were reflected in the repertoire. For RNA extraction, roughly 2.6 ml of peripheral blood was drawn into Tempus tubes. Enrollment excluded patients who had febrile or AIDS-related illness, tumors, hepatitis B or C coinfection, immunomodulatory therapy, recent vaccination or treatment interruptions. The TURBO-DNase kit was used to remove leftover genomic DNA, and GLOBINclear was used to deplete globin mRNA. The germline V end is reduced by 6 bases and the J end by 10 bases; junction bases left unmatched: 10. Taken from cysteine to phenylalanine, the CDR3 has 13 residues. Only the CDR3 DNA is retained, 39 bases long and in frame from the first base. CDR1 is given as MNHEY and CDR2 as SVGAGI, both from the germline V gene.

SuperScript III was used to reverse transcribe 500 ng RNA with primers targeting the alpha and beta constant regions. Separate alpha and beta chain libraries were made by chain-specific third strand synthesis with multiplexing indices. The protocol used a single primer pair to amplify all rearrangements within a chain, which avoided primer bias, and attached molecular barcodes to each cDNA molecule. Purified cDNA was ligated with T4 RNA Ligase 1 onto a 5' RACE adapter bearing a random hexamer and the SP2 sequencing primer site. Second strand synthesis was primed from the SP2 site with Phusion polymerase, using slow temperature ramps to favor optimal annealing. Each molecule's 12-nucleotide barcode consisted of two random hexamer sequences, both added before amplification and joined together. A brief initial PCR introduced P5 and P7 adapter elements together with a second index, and a roughly 23-cycle amplification PCR using P5s and P7 primers was subsequently performed. The libraries went through 27 PCR cycles in total, were quantified on a Qubit, were sized on a Bioanalyzer, and were diluted to around 4.1 nM. The normalized libraries were sequenced on an Illumina MiSeq using 2 x 250 paired-end kits. MinElute columns were the means by which the reverse transcription reactions were cleaned up, and the reactions were eluted into 9 to 10 ul Tris-Cl. Adapter ligations ran for over 20 hours at 16 degrees C and were afterwards cleaned with AMPure XP beads at a 1:1 ratio. In the paper's pipeline: A modified Decombinator processed the demultiplexed FASTQ files and output V, J, insert and barcode information. Sequences that shared a barcode but differed from the dominant sequence were discarded as errors, and original cDNA molecules were estimated by counting barcodes clustered at Levenshtein distance 3. The R packages ineq, vegan, igraph and RCytoscape were used for downstream analyses, with IMGT nomenclature and CDR3 definitions applied. V gene usage was calculated across distinct sequences, with every TCR tallied a single time to avoid skew from clonal expansion. Similarity networks connected unique CDR3 amino acid sequences within a donor whenever two sequences differed by a single Levenshtein edit. Published HIV-specific CDR3s (92 alpha, 600 to 750 beta) and CMV-specific CDR3s (around 13 alpha, over 200 beta) were compiled and searched for in the repertoires. It was shown by random subsampling to size-matched repertoires that the decreased diversity of patients was not caused by their lower sequence numbers. The raw public data were reprocessed by TCRdb itself: fastp quality trimming at Q25, MiXCR clonotype calling, in-frame beta chains only. Each CDR3 protein appears once, grouped with its most common genes and DNA. The V and J calls were not made by the authors but by TCRdb's processing. This sample lists over 3,500 distinct CDR3 sequences; approximately 8% were detected once. Of the sample, roughly two fifths falls within the top ten clones.

What the study reported, not specific to this receptor: Treated samples represented only roughly three months of therapy, a duration arguably insufficient for detecting immune reconstitution in view of low adult thymic output. Significantly different mean usage between HIV-infected patients and controls was observed for eight alpha and eight beta V genes. Comparisons were complicated by unequal numbers of distinct sequences between patients and controls, and rare events from HIV-infected data were overweighted by size-matching. Roughly threefold more distinct CDR3s and higher Shannon diversity were observed in healthy control repertoires than in untreated HIV+ repertoires. During therapy, a significant decrease in frequency was seen for HIV-associated CDR3s, whereas no significant change was found for CMV-associated CDR3s, although most of them became more frequent. By Jaccard index and by the count of highly shared sequences, healthy controls shared more CDR3s between individuals than HIV+ patients did. Processing was restricted to sixteen HIV-infected individuals, which the authors judged to be a major constraint on the generalizability of the findings. Alpha-beta chain pairing was not determined in the samples. HIV-infected repertoires had significantly higher mean Gini indices than controls, possibly reflecting oligoclonality. Slight age and sex profile differences between the study cohorts did not explain the observed diversity differences. HLA typing of donors was not performed in the study. Alpha-chain CDR3s from MAIT cells appeared at high frequency in healthy controls but were severely depleted in HIV+ repertoires. The use of whole blood limited sequencing depth and precluded separation of the dynamics of distinct T-cell subpopulations. In size-matched repertoire data, the apparent post-therapy recovery of the Gini index in HIV-infected patients was not replicated.

There are many counts of this clonotype. What this receptor recognizes is not known. Base-call qualities are not available, and no considerably larger clone is one nucleotide away. Sequenced material: blood, taken during antiretroviral therapy. The receptor comes from an adult with HIV infection. Recombination joined TRBV6-5 with TRBJ2-3; 7 bases in between match TRBD1. The DNA sequence follows: TGTGCCAGCAGCCGCTATGGACAGGCTGCGCAGTATTTT. Its translation is CASSRYGQAAQYF.